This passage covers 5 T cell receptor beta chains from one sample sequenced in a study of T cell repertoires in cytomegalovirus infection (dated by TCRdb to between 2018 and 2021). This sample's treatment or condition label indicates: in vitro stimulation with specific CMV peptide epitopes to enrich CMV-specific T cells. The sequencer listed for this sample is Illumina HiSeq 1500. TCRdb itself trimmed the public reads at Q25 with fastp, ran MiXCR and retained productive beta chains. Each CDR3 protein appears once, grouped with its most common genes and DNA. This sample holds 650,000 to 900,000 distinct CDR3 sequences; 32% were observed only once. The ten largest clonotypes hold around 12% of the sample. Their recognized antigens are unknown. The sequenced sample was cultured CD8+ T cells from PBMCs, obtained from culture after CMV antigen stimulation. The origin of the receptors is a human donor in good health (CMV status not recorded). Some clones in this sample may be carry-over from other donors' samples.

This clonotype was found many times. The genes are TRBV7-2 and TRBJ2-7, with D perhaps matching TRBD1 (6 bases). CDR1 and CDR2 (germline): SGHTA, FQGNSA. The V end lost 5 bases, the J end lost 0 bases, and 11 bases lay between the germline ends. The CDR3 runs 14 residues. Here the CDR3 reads CASSRRDNSYEQYF. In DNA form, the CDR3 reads TGTGCCAGCAGCCGAAGGGACAACTCCTACGAGCAGTACTTC.

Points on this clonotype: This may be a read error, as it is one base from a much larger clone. CDR3 sequence (DNA): TGTGCCAGCAACTTAGGACAGGGGAGAAGGGATGGCTACACCTTC. Amino acids: CASNLGQGRRDGYTF. This chain links TRBV7-8 with TRBJ1-2; 9 bases map to TRBD1. Germline CDR1 is SGHVS and CDR2 is FQNEAQ. The CDR3 contains 15 residues.

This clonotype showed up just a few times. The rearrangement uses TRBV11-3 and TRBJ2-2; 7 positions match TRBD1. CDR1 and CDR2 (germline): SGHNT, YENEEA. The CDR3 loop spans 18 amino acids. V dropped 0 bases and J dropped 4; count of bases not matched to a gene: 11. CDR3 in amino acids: CASSLDPYTGDITGELFF. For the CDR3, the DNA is TGTGCCAGCAGCTTAGATCCCTATACAGGGGATATCACCGGGGAGCTGTTTTTT.

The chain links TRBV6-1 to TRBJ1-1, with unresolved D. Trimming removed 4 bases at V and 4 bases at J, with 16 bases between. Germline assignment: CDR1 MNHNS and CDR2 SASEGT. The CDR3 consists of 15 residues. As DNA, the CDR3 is TGTGCCAGCAGTGGGGCGGGGAGGGAGGCCACTGAAGCTTTCTTT. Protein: CASSGAGREATEAFF.

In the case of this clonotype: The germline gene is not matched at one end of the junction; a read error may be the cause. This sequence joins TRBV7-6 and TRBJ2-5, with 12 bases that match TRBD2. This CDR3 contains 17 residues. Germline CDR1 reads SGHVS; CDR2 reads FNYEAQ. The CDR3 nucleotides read TGTGCCAGCAGCTTTAGAGGACTAGCGGGGCCTCAAGAAACCCAGTACTTC. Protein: CASSFRGLAGPQETQYF.